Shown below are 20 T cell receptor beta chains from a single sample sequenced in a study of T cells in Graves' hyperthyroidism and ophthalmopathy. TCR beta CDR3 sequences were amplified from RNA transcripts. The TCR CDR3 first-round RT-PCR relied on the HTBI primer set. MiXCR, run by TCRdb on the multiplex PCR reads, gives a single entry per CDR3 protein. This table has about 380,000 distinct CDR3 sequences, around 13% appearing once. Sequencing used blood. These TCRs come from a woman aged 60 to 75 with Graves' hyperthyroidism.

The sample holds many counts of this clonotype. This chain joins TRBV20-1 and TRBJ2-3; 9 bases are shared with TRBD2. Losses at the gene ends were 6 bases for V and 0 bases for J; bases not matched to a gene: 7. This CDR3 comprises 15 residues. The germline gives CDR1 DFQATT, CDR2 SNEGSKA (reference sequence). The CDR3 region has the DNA TGCAGTGCGGTGACTAGCGGCTATAGCACAGATACGCAGTATTTT. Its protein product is CSAVTSGYSTDTQYF.

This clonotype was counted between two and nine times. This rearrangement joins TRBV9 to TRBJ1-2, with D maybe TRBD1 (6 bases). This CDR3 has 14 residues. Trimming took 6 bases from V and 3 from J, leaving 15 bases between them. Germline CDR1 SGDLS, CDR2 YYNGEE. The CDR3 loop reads CASTEGGLDYGYTF. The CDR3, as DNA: TGTGCCAGCACCGAGGGGGGTTTGGACTATGGCTACACCTTC.

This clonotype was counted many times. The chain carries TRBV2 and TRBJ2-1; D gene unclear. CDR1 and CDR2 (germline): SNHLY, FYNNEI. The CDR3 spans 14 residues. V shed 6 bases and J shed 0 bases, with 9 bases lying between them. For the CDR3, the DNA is TGTGCCAGCAGACTACTTAGCTCCTACAATGAGCAGTTCTTC. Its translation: CASRLLSSYNEQFF.

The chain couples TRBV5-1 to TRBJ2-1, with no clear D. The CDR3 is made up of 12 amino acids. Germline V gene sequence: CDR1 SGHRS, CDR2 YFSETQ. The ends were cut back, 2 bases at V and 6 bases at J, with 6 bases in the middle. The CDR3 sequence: CASSFLGNEQFF. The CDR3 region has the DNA TGCGCCAGCAGCTTCCTGGGCAATGAGCAGTTCTTC.

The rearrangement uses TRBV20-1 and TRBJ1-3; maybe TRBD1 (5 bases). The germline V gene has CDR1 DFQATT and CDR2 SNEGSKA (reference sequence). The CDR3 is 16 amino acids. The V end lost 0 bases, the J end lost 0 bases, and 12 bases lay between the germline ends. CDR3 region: CSAREEGRLSGNTIYF. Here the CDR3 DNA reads TGCAGTGCTAGAGAGGAGGGACGTCTCTCTGGAAACACCATATATTTT.

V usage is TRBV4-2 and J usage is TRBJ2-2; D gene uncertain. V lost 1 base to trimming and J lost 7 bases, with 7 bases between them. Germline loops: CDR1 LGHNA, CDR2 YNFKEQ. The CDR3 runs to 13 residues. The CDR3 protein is CASSQVSDGELFF. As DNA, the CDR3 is TGTGCCAGCAGCCAAGTGTCCGACGGGGAGCTGTTTTTT.

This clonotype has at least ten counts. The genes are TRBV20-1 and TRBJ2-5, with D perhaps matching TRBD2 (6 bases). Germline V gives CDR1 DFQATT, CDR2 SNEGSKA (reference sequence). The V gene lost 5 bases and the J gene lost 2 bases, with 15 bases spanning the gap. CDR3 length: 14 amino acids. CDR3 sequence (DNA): TGCAGTGCTCCGGACCCCGGGGGACAAGAGACCCAGTACTTC. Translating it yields CSAPDPGGQETQYF.

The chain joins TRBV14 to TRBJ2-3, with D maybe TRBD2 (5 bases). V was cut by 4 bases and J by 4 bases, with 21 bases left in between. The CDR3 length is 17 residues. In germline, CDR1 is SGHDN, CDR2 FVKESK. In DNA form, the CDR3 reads TGTGCCAGCAGCCCAAGATCTCTAGGTGGGAGTGCAGATACGCAGTATTTT. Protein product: CASSPRSLGGSADTQYF.

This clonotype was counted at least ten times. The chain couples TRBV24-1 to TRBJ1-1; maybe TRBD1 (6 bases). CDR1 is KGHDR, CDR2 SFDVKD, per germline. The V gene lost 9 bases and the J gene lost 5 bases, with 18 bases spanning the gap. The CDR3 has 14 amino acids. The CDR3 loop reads CATQRGPGGTEAFF. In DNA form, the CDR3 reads TGTGCCACCCAGCGGGGGCCTGGAGGGACTGAAGCTTTCTTT.

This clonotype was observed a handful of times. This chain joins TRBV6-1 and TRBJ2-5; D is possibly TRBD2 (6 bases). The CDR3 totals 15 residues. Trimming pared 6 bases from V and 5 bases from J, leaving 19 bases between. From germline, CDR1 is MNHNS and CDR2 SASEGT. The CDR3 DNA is TGTGCCAGCAGCCTCGGGACTGGGAGAGACGAGACCCAGTACTTC. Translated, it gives CASSLGTGRDETQYF.

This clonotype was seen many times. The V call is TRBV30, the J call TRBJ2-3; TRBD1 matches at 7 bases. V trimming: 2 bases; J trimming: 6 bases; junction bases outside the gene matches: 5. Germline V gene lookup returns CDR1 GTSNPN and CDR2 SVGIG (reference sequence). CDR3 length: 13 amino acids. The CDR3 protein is CAWSMTGLDTQYF. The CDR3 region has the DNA TGTGCCTGGAGTATGACAGGGCTCGATACGCAGTATTTT.

This chain's CDR3 is CAISEYRDRAFDEQFF. CDR3 DNA: TGTGCCATCAGTGAGTACCGGGACAGGGCCTTCGATGAGCAGTTCTTC. This sequence joins TRBV10-3 and TRBJ2-1; TRBD1 matches 9 bases. The CDR3 covers 16 residues. Germline CDR1 reads ENHRY; CDR2 reads SYGVKD. Trimming took 1 base from V and 8 from J; bases not matched to a gene: 9.

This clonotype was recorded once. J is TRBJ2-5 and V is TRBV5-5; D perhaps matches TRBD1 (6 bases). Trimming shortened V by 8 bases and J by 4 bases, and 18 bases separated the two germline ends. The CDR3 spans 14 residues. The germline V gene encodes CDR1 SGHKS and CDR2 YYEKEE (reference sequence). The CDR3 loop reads CASRGLGQLETQYF. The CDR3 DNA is TGTGCCAGTCGAGGCTTAGGACAGCTAGAGACCCAGTACTTC.

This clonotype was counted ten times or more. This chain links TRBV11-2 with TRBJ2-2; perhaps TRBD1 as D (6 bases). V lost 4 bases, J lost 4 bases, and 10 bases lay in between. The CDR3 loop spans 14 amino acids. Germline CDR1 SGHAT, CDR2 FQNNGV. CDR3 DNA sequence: TGTGCCAGCAGCTCCAGGGGTGGCACCGGGGAGCTGTTTTTT. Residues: CASSSRGGTGELFF.

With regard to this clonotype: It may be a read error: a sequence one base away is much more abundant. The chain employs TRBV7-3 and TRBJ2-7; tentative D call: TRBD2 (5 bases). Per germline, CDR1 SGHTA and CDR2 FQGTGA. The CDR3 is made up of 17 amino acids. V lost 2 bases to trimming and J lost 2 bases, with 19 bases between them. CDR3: CASSLPYTFNGTYEQYF. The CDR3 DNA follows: TGTGCCAGCAGCTTACCTTACACCTTTAACGGGACCTACGAGCAGTACTTC.

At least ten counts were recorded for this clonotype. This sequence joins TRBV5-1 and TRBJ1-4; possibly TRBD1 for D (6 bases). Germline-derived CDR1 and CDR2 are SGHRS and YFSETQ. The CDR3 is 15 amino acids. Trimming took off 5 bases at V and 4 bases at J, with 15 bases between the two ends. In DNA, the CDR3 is TGCGCCAGCAGAGGGGAGACAGGAAGTAATGAAAAACTGTTTTTT. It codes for CASRGETGSNEKLFF.

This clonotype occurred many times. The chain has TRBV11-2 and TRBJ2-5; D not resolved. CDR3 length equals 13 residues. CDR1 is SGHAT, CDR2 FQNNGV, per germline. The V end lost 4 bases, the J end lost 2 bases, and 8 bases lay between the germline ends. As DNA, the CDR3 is TGTGCCAGCAGCTACGCCCGTCAAGAGACCCAGTACTTC. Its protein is CASSYARQETQYF.

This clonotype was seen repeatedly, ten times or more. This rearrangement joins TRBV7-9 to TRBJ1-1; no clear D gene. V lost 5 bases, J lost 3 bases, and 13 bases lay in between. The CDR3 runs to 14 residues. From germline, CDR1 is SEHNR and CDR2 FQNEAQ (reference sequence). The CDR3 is CASSPRAGYTEAFF. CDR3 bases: TGTGCCAGCAGCCCCCGGGCGGGGTACACTGAAGCTTTCTTT.

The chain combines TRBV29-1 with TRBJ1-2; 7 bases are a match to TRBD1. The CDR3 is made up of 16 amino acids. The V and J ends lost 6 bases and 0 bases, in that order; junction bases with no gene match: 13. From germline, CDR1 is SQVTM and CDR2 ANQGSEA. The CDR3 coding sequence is TGCAGCGTCGGAGGGGGCAGGGAGGAACCTAACTATGGCTACACCTTC. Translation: CSVGGGREEPNYGYTF.

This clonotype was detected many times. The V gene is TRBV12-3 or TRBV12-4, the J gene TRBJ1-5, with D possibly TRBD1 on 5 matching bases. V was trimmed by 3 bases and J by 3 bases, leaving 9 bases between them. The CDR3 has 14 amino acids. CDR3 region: CASSFGRDNQPQHF. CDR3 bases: TGTGCCAGCAGTTTCGGCAGGGACAATCAGCCCCAGCATTTT.